Sequencing of this TCR beta chain was carried out in a study of control samples from healthy donors and cancer patients. CDR1 and CDR2 from the germline V gene are KGHSH and LQKENI. Between the trimmed V and J ends, which lost 1 base and 4 bases, there was a span of 10 bases. This CDR3 is 15 amino acids long. Data came from immunoSEQ multiplex PCR; TCRdb stores just in-frame clones and leaves some out. The sample holds some 250,000 clones, roughly 87% seen once. This clonotype was obtained from a woman aged 55-69 years with lung cancer. Sequencing was carried out using PBMCs. The chain combines TRBV18 with TRBJ2-2; tentatively, D is TRBD2 (6 bases). DNA of the CDR3: TGTGCCAGCTCACCACAGGGACTTATCACCGGGGAGCTGTTTTTT. Translated: CASSPQGLITGELFF. The full variable domain, its missing parts supplied by reference TRBV18 and TRBJ2-2, is NAGVMQNPRHLVRRRGQEARLRCSPMKGHSHVYWYRQLPEEGLKFMVYLQKENIIDESGMPKERFSAEFPKEGPSILRIQQVVRGDSAAYFCASSPQGLITGELFFGEGSRLTVL.